This T cell receptor beta chain was profiled in a study of post-analysis software for immune sequencing data. Study-wide background: Disease courses included relapsing-remitting, secondary progressive and progressive-relapsing multiple sclerosis. The study's findings and limits: Roughly five TRBV segments appeared more often in patients than in controls, and TRBV5-6, TRBV5-1 and TRBV20-1 were among these. Relative to controls, patients with multiple sclerosis showed significantly lower normalized Chao1 diversity. Same-batch preparations were strongly co-clustered by F measure.

The length of the CDR3 is 17 residues. Germline V gene lookup returns CDR1 LGHNA and CDR2 YNFKEQ. cDNA libraries for TCR beta contained unique molecular identifiers. T cells numbering roughly 1 to 10 million yielded around 500,000 cDNA molecules. TCRdb independently ran MiXCR on the PCR reads; one entry per CDR3 protein. The table includes about 400,000 distinct CDR3 sequences, less than 35% detected once. Remarks on this clonotype: Antigen unknown. The germline gene is not matched at one end of the junction; a read error may be the cause.

The chain recombines TRBV4-2 with TRBJ2-5; 11 nucleotides line up with TRBD2. Specimen: blood. The sequence was obtained from a girl under 18 with multiple sclerosis. CDR3 in amino acids: CAGSQDWLAGGQETQYF. The CDR3 coding sequence is TGTGCCGGCAGCCAAGATTGGCTAGCGGGGGGCCAAGAGACCCAGTACTTC.